The present T cell receptor (beta chain) was sequenced within a study of blood T cell repertoires in COVID-19. Study at large: Some COVID-19 samples were acute and others convalescent; all came from the United States, Italy and Spain.

The method was immunoSEQ multiplex PCR; TCRdb's version includes in-frame clones alone and lacks a portion of them. Found here are around 100,000 clones, around nine tenths of them singletons; the top ten hold approximately 5.3%. The CDR3 is made up of 15 amino acids. The V gene's germline CDR1 is SGHRS and CDR2 YFSETQ. Trimming removed 3 bases from V and 5 bases from J; junction bases left unmatched: 8. The V call is TRBV5-1, the J call TRBJ2-7; 10 bases are a match to TRBD1. The receptor was derived from a human donor in a cohort sampled during active COVID-19. The sequencing sample was made of peripheral blood. The CDR3 here is CASSSLGQGSHEQYF. CDR3 coding DNA: TGCGCCAGCAGCTCCCTGGGACAGGGGTCCCACGAGCAGTACTTC.